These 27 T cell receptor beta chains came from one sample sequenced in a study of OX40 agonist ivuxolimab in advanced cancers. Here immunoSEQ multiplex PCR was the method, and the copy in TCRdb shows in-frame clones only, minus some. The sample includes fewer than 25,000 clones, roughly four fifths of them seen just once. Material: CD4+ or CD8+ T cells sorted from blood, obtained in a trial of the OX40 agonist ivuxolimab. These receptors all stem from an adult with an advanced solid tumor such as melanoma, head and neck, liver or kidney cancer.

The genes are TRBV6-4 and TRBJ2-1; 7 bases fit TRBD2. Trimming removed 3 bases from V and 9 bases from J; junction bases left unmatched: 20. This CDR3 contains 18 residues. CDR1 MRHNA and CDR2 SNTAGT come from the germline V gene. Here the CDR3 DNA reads TGTGCCAGCAGTGATATTCCCCCATGGCAGGGAGGGCAGGTTGAGCAGTTCTTC. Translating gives CASSDIPPWQGGQVEQFF.

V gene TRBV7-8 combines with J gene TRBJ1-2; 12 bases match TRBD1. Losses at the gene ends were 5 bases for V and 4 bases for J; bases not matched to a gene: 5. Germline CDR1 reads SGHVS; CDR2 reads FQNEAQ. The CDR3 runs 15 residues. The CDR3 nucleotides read TGTGCCAGCAGCCCCGGGACAGGGGGCAGCTATGGCTACACCTTC. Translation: CASSPGTGGSYGYTF.

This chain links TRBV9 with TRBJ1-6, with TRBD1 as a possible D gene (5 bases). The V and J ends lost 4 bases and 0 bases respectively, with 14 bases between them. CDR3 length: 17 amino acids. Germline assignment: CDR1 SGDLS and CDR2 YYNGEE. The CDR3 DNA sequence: TGTGCCAGCAGCCCCGGGACTCCAAGCTCCTATAATTCACCCCTCCACTTT. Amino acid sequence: CASSPGTPSSYNSPLHF.

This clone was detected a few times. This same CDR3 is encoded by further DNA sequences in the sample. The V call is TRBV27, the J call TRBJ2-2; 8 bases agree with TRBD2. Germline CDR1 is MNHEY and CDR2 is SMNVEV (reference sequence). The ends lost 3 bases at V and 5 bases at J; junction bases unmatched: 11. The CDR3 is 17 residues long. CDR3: CASSLGVVGGGTGELFF. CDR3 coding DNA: TGTGCCAGCAGTTTGGGGGTCGTCGGGGGGGGAACCGGGGAGCTGTTTTTT.

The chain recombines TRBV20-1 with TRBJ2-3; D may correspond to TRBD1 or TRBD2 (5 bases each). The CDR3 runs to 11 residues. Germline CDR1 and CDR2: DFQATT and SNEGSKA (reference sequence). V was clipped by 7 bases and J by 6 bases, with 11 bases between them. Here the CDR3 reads CSVGDRDTQYF. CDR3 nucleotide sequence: TGCAGTGTGGGGGACCGGGATACGCAGTATTTT.

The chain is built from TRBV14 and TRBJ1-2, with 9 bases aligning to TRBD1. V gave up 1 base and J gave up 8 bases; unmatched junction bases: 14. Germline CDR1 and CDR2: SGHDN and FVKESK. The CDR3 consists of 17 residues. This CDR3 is CASSQVGTGQLTDGYTF. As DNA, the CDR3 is TGTGCCAGCAGCCAAGTAGGGACAGGGCAATTAACGGACGGCTACACCTTC.

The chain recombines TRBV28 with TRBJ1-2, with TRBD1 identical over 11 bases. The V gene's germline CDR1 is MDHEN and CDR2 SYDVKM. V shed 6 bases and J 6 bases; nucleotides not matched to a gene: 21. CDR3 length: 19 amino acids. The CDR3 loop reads CASSTIQGTGGTRVDGYTF. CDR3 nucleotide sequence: TGTGCCAGCAGCACCATCCAGGGGACAGGGGGGACGAGGGTTGATGGCTACACCTTC.

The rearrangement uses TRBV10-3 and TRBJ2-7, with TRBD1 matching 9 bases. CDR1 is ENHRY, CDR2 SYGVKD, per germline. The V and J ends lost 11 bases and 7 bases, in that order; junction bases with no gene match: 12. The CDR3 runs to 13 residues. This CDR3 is CALSPGQGWEQYF. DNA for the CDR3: TGTGCCCTATCCCCTGGACAGGGGTGGGAGCAGTACTTC.

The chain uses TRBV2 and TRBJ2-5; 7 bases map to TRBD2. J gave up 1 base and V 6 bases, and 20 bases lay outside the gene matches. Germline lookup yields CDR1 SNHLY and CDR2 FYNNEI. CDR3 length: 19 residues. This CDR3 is CASSGGRTISGGLQETQYF. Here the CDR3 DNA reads TGTGCCAGCAGCGGAGGGAGGACGATCTCGGGGGGTCTCCAAGAGACCCAGTACTTC. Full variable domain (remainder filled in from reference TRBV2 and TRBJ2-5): EPEVTQTPSHQVTQMGQEVILRCVPISNHLYFYWYRQILGQKVEFLVSFYNNEISEKSEIFDDQFSVERPDGSNFTLKIRSTKLEDSAMYFCASSGGRTISGGLQETQYFGPGTRLLVL.

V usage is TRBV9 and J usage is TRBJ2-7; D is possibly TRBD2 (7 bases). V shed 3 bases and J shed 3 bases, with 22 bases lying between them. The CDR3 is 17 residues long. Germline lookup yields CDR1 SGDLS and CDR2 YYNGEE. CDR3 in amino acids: CASSGGGWGGQIYEQYF. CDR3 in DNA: TGTGCCAGCAGCGGAGGGGGTTGGGGAGGGCAGATCTACGAGCAGTACTTC. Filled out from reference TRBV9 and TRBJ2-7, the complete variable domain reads DSGVTQTPKHLITATGQRVTLRCSPRSGDLSVYWYQQSLDQGLQFLIQYYNGEERAKGNILERFSAQQFPDLHSELNLSSLELGDSALYFCASSGGGWGGQIYEQYFGPGTRLTVT.

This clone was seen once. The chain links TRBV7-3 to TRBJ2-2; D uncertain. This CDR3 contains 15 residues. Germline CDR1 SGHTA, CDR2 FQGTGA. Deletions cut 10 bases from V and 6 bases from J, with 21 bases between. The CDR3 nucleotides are TGTGCCACCGCTCTTGAGCCTTTAGTATCCGGGGAGCTGTTTTTT. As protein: CATALEPLVSGELFF.

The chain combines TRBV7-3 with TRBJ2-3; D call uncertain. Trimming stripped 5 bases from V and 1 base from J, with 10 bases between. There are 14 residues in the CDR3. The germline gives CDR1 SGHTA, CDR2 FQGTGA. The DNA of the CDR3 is TGTGCCAGCAGCCCCGAGGTCGGCACAGATACGCAGTATTTT. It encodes CASSPEVGTDTQYF.

The DNA of the CDR3 is TGTGCCAGCACATACAACGGGGCCTCCTACGAGCAGTACTTC. Amino acid sequence: CASTYNGASYEQYF. This chain joins TRBV28 and TRBJ2-7; D might be TRBD1 or TRBD2, each matching 5 bases. The ends were cut back, 7 bases at V and 0 bases at J, with 13 bases in the middle. Germline CDR1 and CDR2: MDHEN and SYDVKM. This CDR3 is built from 14 residues.

The CDR3 sequence is CASSLGWGERETQYF. CDR3 in DNA: TGTGCCAGTAGTCTAGGGTGGGGGGAGCGAGAGACCCAGTACTTC. The V and J genes are TRBV19 and TRBJ2-5; maybe TRBD2 (6 bases). Germline CDR1 and CDR2: LNHDA and SQIVND (reference sequence). The V gene lost 5 bases and the J gene lost 4 bases, with 17 bases spanning the gap. The CDR3 has 15 amino acids.

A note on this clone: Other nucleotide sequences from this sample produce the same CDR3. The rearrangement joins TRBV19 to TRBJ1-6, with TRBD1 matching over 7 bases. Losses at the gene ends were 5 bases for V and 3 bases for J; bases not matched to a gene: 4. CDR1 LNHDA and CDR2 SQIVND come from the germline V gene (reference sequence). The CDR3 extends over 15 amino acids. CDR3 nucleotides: TGTGCCAGTAGTCCAGGACAGGTCTATAATTCACCCCTCCACTTT. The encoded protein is CASSPGQVYNSPLHF.

The CDR3 DNA is TGTGCCAGCAGTTTATCGGGACAGCTAAGGGGCTACACCTTC. Protein product: CASSLSGQLRGYTF. The genes are TRBV27 and TRBJ1-2; 7 nucleotides line up with TRBD1. The ends lost 0 bases at V and 8 bases at J; junction bases unmatched: 6. The CDR3 is 14 amino acids. Germline lookup yields CDR1 MNHEY and CDR2 SMNVEV (reference sequence).

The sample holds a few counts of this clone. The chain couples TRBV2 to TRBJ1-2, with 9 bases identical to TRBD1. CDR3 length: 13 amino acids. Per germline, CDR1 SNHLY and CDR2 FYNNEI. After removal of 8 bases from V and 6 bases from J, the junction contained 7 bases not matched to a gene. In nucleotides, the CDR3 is TGTGCCAGCGGGTTTGGACAGGGGCATGGCTACACCTTC. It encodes CASGFGQGHGYTF.

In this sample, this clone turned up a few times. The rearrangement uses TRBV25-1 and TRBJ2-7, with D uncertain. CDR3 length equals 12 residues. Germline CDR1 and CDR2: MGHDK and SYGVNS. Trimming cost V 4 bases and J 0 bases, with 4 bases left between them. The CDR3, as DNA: TGTGCCAGCAGTGTGAGCTCCTACGAGCAGTACTTC. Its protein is CASSVSSYEQYF.

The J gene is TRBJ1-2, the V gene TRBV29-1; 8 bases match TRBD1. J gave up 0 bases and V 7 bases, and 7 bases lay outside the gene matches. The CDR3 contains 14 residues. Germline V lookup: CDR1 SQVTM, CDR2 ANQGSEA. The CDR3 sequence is CSALRQGSNYGYTF. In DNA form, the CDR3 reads TGCAGCGCCTTACGACAGGGGTCTAACTATGGCTACACCTTC.

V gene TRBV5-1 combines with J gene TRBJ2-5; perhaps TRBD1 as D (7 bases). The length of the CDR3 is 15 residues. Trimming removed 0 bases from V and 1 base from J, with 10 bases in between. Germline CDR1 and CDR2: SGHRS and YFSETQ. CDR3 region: CASSLAGGLQETQYF. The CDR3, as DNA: TGCGCCAGCAGCTTGGCAGGGGGGCTCCAAGAGACCCAGTACTTC.

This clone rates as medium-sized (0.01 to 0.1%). The CDR3 is CASSGLAATDTQYF. In DNA form, the CDR3 reads TGTGCCAGCAGTGGACTAGCGGCTACAGATACGCAGTATTTT. The chain is built from TRBV28 and TRBJ2-3; 10 bases map to TRBD2. The length of the CDR3 is 14 residues. CDR1 and CDR2 (germline): MDHEN, SYDVKM. The V gene end was trimmed by 5 bases and the J gene end by 3 bases; junction bases not matched to a gene: 2. The whole variable domain, filled in from reference TRBV28 and TRBJ2-3, reads DVKVTQSSRYLVKRTGEKVFLECVQDMDHENMFWYRQDPGLGLRLIYFSYDVKMKEKGDIPEGYSVSREKKERFSLILESASTNQTSMYLCASSGLAATDTQYFGPGTRLTVL.

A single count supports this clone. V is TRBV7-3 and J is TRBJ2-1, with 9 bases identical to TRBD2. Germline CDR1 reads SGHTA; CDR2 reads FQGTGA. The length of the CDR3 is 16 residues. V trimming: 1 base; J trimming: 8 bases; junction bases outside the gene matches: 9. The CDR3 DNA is TGTGCCAGCAGCTTAAATGCGGTAGCGGGGGAACATGAGCAGTTCTTC. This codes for CASSLNAVAGEHEQFF.

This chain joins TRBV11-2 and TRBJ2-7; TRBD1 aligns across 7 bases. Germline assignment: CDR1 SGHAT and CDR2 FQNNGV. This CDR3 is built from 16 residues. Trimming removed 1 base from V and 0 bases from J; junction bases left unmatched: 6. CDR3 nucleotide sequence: TGTGCCAGCAGCTTAGGGCTCGGGACAGTCTCCTACGAGCAGTACTTC. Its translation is CASSLGLGTVSYEQYF.

In DNA form, the CDR3 reads TGCGCCAGCGGGGATGGCGACAGGGTTACTGAAGCTTTCTTT. It encodes CASGDGDRVTEAFF. V gene TRBV5-1 combines with J gene TRBJ1-1, with 7 bases matching TRBD1. V lost 7 bases and J lost 5; bases outside the gene matches: 11. The CDR3 has 14 residues. Looked up from germline, CDR1 is SGHRS and CDR2 is YFSETQ.

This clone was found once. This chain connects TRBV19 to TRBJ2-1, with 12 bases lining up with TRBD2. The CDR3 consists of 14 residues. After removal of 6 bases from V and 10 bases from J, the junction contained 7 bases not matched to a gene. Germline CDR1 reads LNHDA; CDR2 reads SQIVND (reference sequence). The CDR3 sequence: CASRASGGAVEQFF. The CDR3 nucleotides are TGTGCCAGTAGGGCTAGCGGGGGGGCAGTAGAGCAGTTCTTC.

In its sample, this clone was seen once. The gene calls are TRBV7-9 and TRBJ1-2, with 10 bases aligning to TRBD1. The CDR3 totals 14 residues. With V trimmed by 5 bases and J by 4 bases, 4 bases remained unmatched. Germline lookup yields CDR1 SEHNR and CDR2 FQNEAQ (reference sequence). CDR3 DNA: TGTGCCAGCAGCCCAGGGACAGGGGTCTATGGCTACACCTTC. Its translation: CASSPGTGVYGYTF. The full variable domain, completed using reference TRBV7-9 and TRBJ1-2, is DTGVSQNPRHKITKRGQNVTFRCDPISEHNRLYWYRQTLGQGPEFLTYFQNEAQLEKSRLLSDRFSAERPKGSFSTLEIQRTEQGDSAMYLCASSPGTGVYGYTFGSGTRLTVV.

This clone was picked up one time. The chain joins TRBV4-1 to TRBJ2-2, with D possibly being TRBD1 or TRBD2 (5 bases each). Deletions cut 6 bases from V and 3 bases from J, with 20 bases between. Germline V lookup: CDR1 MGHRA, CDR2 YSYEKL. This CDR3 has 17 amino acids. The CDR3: CASRISGTNADTGELFF. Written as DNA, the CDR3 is TGCGCCAGCAGAATTTCCGGGACCAATGCGGACACCGGGGAGCTGTTTTTT.